Below, 10 T cell receptor beta chains from the same sample are listed, as sequenced in a study of T cell responses to AZD1222 COVID-19 vaccine. Sequencing was performed with immunoSEQ multiplex PCR; in TCRdb, only in-frame clones are kept and a portion is missing. The sample has some 89,000 clones, roughly nine tenths seen once. This material consisted of peripheral blood, taken on day 0 of AZD1222 vaccination. The source of these receptors is an adult in good health.

The chain uses TRBV5-8 and TRBJ1-5; unclear D gene. V dropped 6 bases and J dropped 0 bases, with 10 bases sitting between them. This CDR3 has 14 residues. Germline assignment: CDR1 SGHTS and CDR2 YDEGEE. The CDR3 here is CASIPAYSNQPQHF. DNA of the CDR3: TGTGCCAGCATTCCAGCATATAGCAATCAGCCCCAGCATTTT.

The CDR3 is CASSQDQGLGSYEQYF. The CDR3 bases are TGCGCCAGCAGCCAAGACCAGGGACTAGGCTCCTACGAGCAGTACTTC. The chain has TRBV4-1 and TRBJ2-7, with 8 bases aligning to TRBD2. With V trimmed by 0 bases and J by 0 bases, 4 bases remained unmatched. The germline V gene has CDR1 MGHRA and CDR2 YSYEKL. The CDR3 loop spans 16 amino acids.

The V gene is TRBV5-1, the J gene TRBJ2-1; D remains ambiguous. CDR1 is SGHRS, CDR2 YFSETQ, per germline. The ends were cut back, 4 bases at V and 4 bases at J, with 15 bases in the middle. The CDR3 loop spans 15 amino acids. The CDR3 is CASSPGRPGYNEQFF. The CDR3 DNA is TGCGCCAGCAGCCCTGGGCGGCCCGGGTACAATGAGCAGTTCTTC.

Only one count was recorded for this clone. The chain joins TRBV7-9 to TRBJ1-1, with D hard to call. The ends were cut back, 5 bases at V and 0 bases at J, with 10 bases in the middle. Looked up from germline, CDR1 is SEHNR and CDR2 is FQNEAQ (reference sequence). CDR3 length equals 14 residues. The CDR3, as DNA: TGTGCCAGCAGCCTCTACGATCTGAACACTGAAGCTTTCTTT. Amino acids: CASSLYDLNTEAFF.

This clone was seen only once. The chain joins TRBV19 to TRBJ2-7; D remains ambiguous. Per germline, CDR1 LNHDA and CDR2 SQIVND (reference sequence). The CDR3 runs 16 residues. V shed 5 bases and J shed 7 bases, with 24 bases lying between them. CDR3 DNA: TGTGCCAGTAGTCCTCCGGGCCAGACCTACGTTTTGGAGCAGTACTTC. This gives the protein CASSPPGQTYVLEQYF.

The V call is TRBV5-1, the J call TRBJ1-1; D might be TRBD1 (5 bases). Trimming took off 1 base at V and 5 bases at J, with 15 bases between the two ends. CDR1 is SGHRS and CDR2 is YFSETQ in the germline V gene. The CDR3 consists of 15 residues. The chain's CDR3 is CASSLRQGSSTEAFF. The CDR3 region has the DNA TGCGCCAGCAGCTTGAGGCAGGGATCGAGTACTGAAGCTTTCTTT.

V usage is TRBV3-1 (or the pseudogene TRBV3-2) and J usage is TRBJ1-1; D not resolved. The CDR3 has 15 residues. V shed 0 bases and J shed 5 bases, with 13 bases lying between them. The germline V gene encodes CDR1 LGHDT and CDR2 YNNKEL (reference sequence). The CDR3 nucleotides read TGTGCCAGCAGCCAAGAAGCCAGCGGAAGGACTGAAGCTTTCTTT. It is translated as CASSQEASGRTEAFF.

The rearrangement uses TRBV7-9 and TRBJ1-1, with D unclear. The CDR3 contains 13 residues. Germline V gene data show CDR1 as SEHNR and CDR2 as FQNEAQ (reference sequence). The V end lost 2 bases, the J end lost 1 base, and 5 bases lay between the germline ends. The chain's CDR3 is CASSLRENTEAFF. The CDR3 DNA reads TGTGCCAGCAGCTTAAGGGAGAACACTGAAGCTTTCTTT.

The chain recombines TRBV18 with TRBJ2-7; no clear D. Per the germline V gene, CDR1 is KGHSH and CDR2 is LQKENI. The CDR3 spans 14 residues. Trimming left V 3 bases short and J 1 base short, with 10 bases between. DNA for the CDR3: TGTGCCAGCTCACCCGGCCGCGGTTCCTACGAGCAGTACTTC. Amino acid sequence: CASSPGRGSYEQYF.

The V and J genes are TRBV27 and TRBJ2-1, with D perhaps matching TRBD1 (5 bases). This CDR3 has 13 residues. Germline V gives CDR1 MNHEY, CDR2 SMNVEV (reference sequence). The V and J ends lost 4 bases and 7 bases respectively, with 11 bases between them. The CDR3 DNA follows: TGTGCCAGCAGTTCCGGAACAGGTAATGAGCAGTTCTTC. It codes for CASSSGTGNEQFF.